Listed here are 8 T cell receptor beta chains from one sample, sequenced in a study of blood T cell repertoires in COVID-19. Some clones are missing from TCRdb's copy, which holds only in-frame ones; the method was immunoSEQ multiplex PCR. The sample holds approximately 440,000 clones, about 90% seen once. The material sequenced was PBMCs or T cells enriched from blood (not recorded which). Receptors were obtained from a man aged 18 to 30 who had recovered from COVID-19.

The CDR3 bases are TGTGCCAGCAGCTTCGGGACAGCCGATGAAAAACTGTTTTTT. The encoded protein is CASSFGTADEKLFF. The chain recombines TRBV11-2 with TRBJ1-4; 7 bases are shared with TRBD1. V lost 3 bases to trimming and J lost 6 bases; unmatched junction nucleotides: 4. Germline V gene lookup returns CDR1 SGHAT and CDR2 FQNNGV. This CDR3 is built from 14 residues.

V usage is TRBV2 and J usage is TRBJ1-1; no firm D call. The CDR3 is made up of 16 amino acids. Germline assignment: CDR1 SNHLY and CDR2 FYNNEI. The V gene lost 4 bases and the J gene lost 0 bases, with 15 bases spanning the gap. CDR3 DNA: TGTGCCAGCAGTGTCGAGCGGGGTCGGATGAACACTGAAGCTTTCTTT. The encoded protein is CASSVERGRMNTEAFF.

V gene TRBV10-1 combines with J gene TRBJ1-6; D is undetermined. Germline CDR1 reads WNHNN; CDR2 reads SYGVQD (reference sequence). The CDR3 loop spans 13 amino acids. V was clipped by 6 bases and J by 8 bases, with 11 bases between them. CDR3 DNA sequence: TGCGCCAGCAGATCAGACGGAGATTCACCCCTCCACTTT. This codes for CASRSDGDSPLHF.

This chain joins TRBV5-6 and TRBJ2-3; TRBD1 might be the D (5 bases). With 2 bases removed from V and 3 bases from J, the gap between germline ends came to 7 bases. Germline CDR1 SGHDT, CDR2 YYEEEE. The CDR3 has 13 residues. This CDR3 reads CASSFSGTDTQYF. For the CDR3, the DNA is TGTGCCAGCAGCTTTTCAGGGACAGATACGCAGTATTTT.

The V gene is TRBV28, the J gene TRBJ1-5; a weak D match, TRBD1 (5 bases). V lost 5 bases and J 6 bases, leaving 14 bases between the germline ends. Germline CDR1 and CDR2: MDHEN and SYDVKM. CDR3 length: 14 residues. CDR3 protein: CASSTGGGGQPQHF. The CDR3 nucleotides are TGTGCCAGCAGTACAGGCGGGGGAGGTCAGCCCCAGCATTTT.

Notes on this clone: Other DNA sequences in this specimen translate into the identical CDR3. V usage is TRBV5-1 and J usage is TRBJ2-1, with TRBD2 matching over 8 bases. Germline V lookup: CDR1 SGHRS, CDR2 YFSETQ. V lost 4 bases and J lost 0; bases outside the gene matches: 3. CDR3 size: 15 residues. For the CDR3, the DNA is TGCGCCAGCAGCGTCAGCGGGAGCTCCTACAATGAGCAGTTCTTC. Encoded protein: CASSVSGSSYNEQFF.

The chain is built from TRBV30 and TRBJ2-7; TRBD1 matches at 9 bases. CDR3 length equals 15 residues. Germline V gene lookup returns CDR1 GTSNPN and CDR2 SVGIG (reference sequence). V lost 2 bases to trimming and J lost 3 bases; unmatched junction nucleotides: 8. In DNA form, the CDR3 reads TGTGCCTGGAGTCCGGGGACAGGGTCCATCTACGAGCAGTACTTC. It codes for CAWSPGTGSIYEQYF.

The chain links TRBV28 to TRBJ2-7; 10 bases line up with TRBD1. Germline V CDR1 and CDR2: MDHEN, SYDVKM. This CDR3 comprises 15 residues. V shed 8 bases and J 5 bases; nucleotides not matched to a gene: 12. The CDR3 loop is CASEKPGQGKNEQYF. The CDR3 DNA reads TGTGCCAGCGAAAAGCCGGGACAGGGGAAGAACGAGCAGTACTTC.